Each of the 22 T cell receptor beta chains below was sequenced from the same sample in a study of blood T cell repertoires in COVID-19. Sequenced by immunoSEQ multiplex PCR; TCRdb stores in-frame clones only, minus some. Of about 220,000 clones detected, 70% to 85% appear once; the ten largest clones hold more than 3%. Sequencing was carried out using PBMCs or T cells enriched from blood (not recorded which). These receptor sequences come from a woman in her sixties who had recovered from COVID-19.

This clone was counted a few times. The chain joins TRBV29-1 to TRBJ1-2; D is undetermined. This CDR3 region has 12 residues. Trimming shortened V by 0 bases and J by 7 bases, and 9 bases separated the two germline ends. Germline V gives CDR1 SQVTM, CDR2 ANQGSEA. The CDR3 bases are TGCAGCGTTGAAGATCTTTCGGGTGGCTACACCTTC. Protein product: CSVEDLSGGYTF.

The V call is TRBV7-9, the J call TRBJ1-3; maybe TRBD1 (5 bases). The CDR3 is 15 amino acids. Deletions cut 5 bases from V and 3 bases from J, with 14 bases between. Germline V gives CDR1 SEHNR, CDR2 FQNEAQ (reference sequence). CDR3 in amino acids: CASSQSQAGGNTIYF. DNA for the CDR3: TGTGCCAGCAGCCAATCACAGGCCGGTGGAAACACCATATATTTT.

This clone was seen once. This rearrangement joins TRBV9 to TRBJ1-6; D gene unclear. The V and J ends lost 0 bases and 9 bases respectively, with 10 bases between them. This CDR3 has 14 residues. Looked up from germline, CDR1 is SGDLS and CDR2 is YYNGEE. The CDR3 DNA reads TGTGCCAGCAGCGTAGACCCAAACGGTTCACCCCTCCACTTT. As protein: CASSVDPNGSPLHF.

The gene calls are TRBV9 and TRBJ1-5, with 7 bases identical to TRBD1. V lost 3 bases to trimming and J lost 0 bases; unmatched junction nucleotides: 6. This CDR3 contains 16 residues. Germline-derived CDR1 and CDR2 are SGDLS and YYNGEE. The CDR3 sequence: CASSAGTAYSNQPQHF. CDR3 DNA: TGTGCCAGCAGCGCAGGGACAGCTTATAGCAATCAGCCCCAGCATTTT.

V is TRBV4-1 and J is TRBJ1-1; tentative D call: TRBD1 (6 bases). Trimming removed 1 base at V and 3 bases at J, with 18 bases between. This CDR3 has 17 residues. Germline V gene data show CDR1 as MGHRA and CDR2 as YSYEKL. DNA of the CDR3: TGCGCCAGCAGCCAAGCAACCTTTCAGGGGATTTACACTGAAGCTTTCTTT. Amino acids: CASSQATFQGIYTEAFF.

The rearrangement links TRBV5-6 to TRBJ1-1; tentatively, D is TRBD1 (5 bases). Trimming took 1 base from V and 0 from J, leaving 13 bases between them. The CDR3 loop spans 16 amino acids. Germline assignment: CDR1 SGHDT and CDR2 YYEEEE. The CDR3 spells CASSLSMDILNTEAFF. The CDR3 DNA is TGTGCCAGCAGCTTGTCGATGGACATTCTGAACACTGAAGCTTTCTTT.

This sequence joins TRBV6-2 or TRBV6-3 and TRBJ2-4, with 11 bases fitting TRBD2. This CDR3 has 18 amino acids. V lost 2 bases and J lost 0; bases outside the gene matches: 6. Germline V lookup: CDR1 MNHEY, CDR2 SVGEGT. CDR3 loop: CASSYRTSGPLAKNIQYF. The CDR3 bases are TGTGCCAGCAGTTACCGGACTAGCGGGCCTCTAGCCAAAAACATTCAGTACTTC.

CDR3 bases: TGTGCCAGCAGTGAATCTGCGGTTTTCAATTCACCCCTCCACTTT. Its translation is CASSESAVFNSPLHF. This sequence joins TRBV25-1 and TRBJ1-6; D is ambiguous. The germline gives CDR1 MGHDK, CDR2 SYGVNS. V dropped 1 base and J dropped 7 bases, with 11 bases sitting between them. The CDR3 covers 15 residues. The whole variable domain, remainder taken from reference TRBV25-1 and TRBJ1-6, is EADIYQTPRYLVIGTGKKITLECSQTMGHDKMYWYQQDPGMELHLIHYSYGVNSTEKGDLSSESTVSRIRTEHFPLTLESARPSHTSQYLCASSESAVFNSPLHFGNGTRLTVT.

The V call is TRBV7-8, the J call TRBJ2-5, with D unclear. Germline CDR1 and CDR2: SGHVS and FQNEAQ. This CDR3 is 14 amino acids long. Trimming left V 5 bases short and J 1 base short, with 11 bases between. CDR3 nucleotide sequence: TGTGCCAGCAGCAGAGGCGGTTTCCAAGAGACCCAGTACTTC. Amino acid sequence: CASSRGGFQETQYF.

The rearrangement links TRBV29-1 to TRBJ1-2, with D hard to call. The CDR3 covers 13 residues. Trimming cost V 4 bases and J 5 bases, with 14 bases left between them. The V gene's germline CDR1 is SQVTM and CDR2 ANQGSEA. CDR3 sequence: CSVGTRRGYGYTF. The CDR3 bases are TGCAGCGTTGGTACCCGTAGAGGGTATGGCTACACCTTC.

The chain uses TRBV7-2 and TRBJ1-6; D possibly corresponds to TRBD1 (5 bases). The V and J ends lost 5 bases and 7 bases respectively, with 12 bases between them. The CDR3 covers 14 residues. The germline CDR1 and CDR2 sequences are SGHTA and FQGNSA. This CDR3 is CASSVQGGNSPLHF. DNA for the CDR3: TGTGCCAGCAGCGTGCAGGGAGGCAATTCACCCCTCCACTTT. The variable domain in full, with the rest retrieved from reference TRBV7-2 and TRBJ1-6, is GAGVSQSPSNKVTEKGKDVELRCDPISGHTALYWYRQSLGQGLEFLIYFQGNSAPDKSGLPSDRFSAERTGGSVSTLTIQRTQQEDSAVYLCASSVQGGNSPLHFGNGTRLTVT.

This chain uses TRBV7-9 with TRBJ1-4; unclear D gene. In germline, CDR1 is SEHNR, CDR2 FQNEAQ (reference sequence). This CDR3 is built from 12 residues. Trimming shortened V by 5 bases and J by 5 bases, and 6 bases separated the two germline ends. The CDR3 DNA reads as TGTGCCAGCAGCCTTACAAATGAAAAACTGTTTTTT. Amino acids: CASSLTNEKLFF.

In its sample, this clone was seen a few times. V usage is TRBV12-3 or TRBV12-4 and J usage is TRBJ1-3; no clear D. CDR3 length equals 12 residues. V was cut by 4 bases and J by 11 bases, with 12 bases left in between. CDR3 protein: CASSSLGGPIYF. For the CDR3, the DNA is TGTGCCAGCAGTTCGCTGGGAGGGCCCATATATTTT.

V usage is TRBV11-2 and J usage is TRBJ2-7, with 11 bases identical to TRBD1. The V segment lost 2 bases and the J segment 3 bases; nucleotides outside the gene matches: 6. This CDR3 spans 16 amino acids. Per the germline V gene, CDR1 is SGHAT and CDR2 is FQNNGV. The CDR3 is CASSLIVGTGGYEQYF. DNA of the CDR3: TGTGCCAGCAGCTTAATTGTCGGGACAGGGGGCTACGAGCAGTACTTC.

The rearrangement uses TRBV10-3 and TRBJ2-1; possible D gene TRBD2, 6 bases. CDR1 ENHRY and CDR2 SYGVKD come from the germline V gene. V lost 3 bases to trimming and J lost 3 bases, with 15 bases between them. The CDR3 length is 16 residues. The CDR3 is CAISDIAEALYNEQFF. As DNA, the CDR3 is TGTGCCATCAGTGACATAGCGGAGGCCCTCTACAATGAGCAGTTCTTC.

The genes are TRBV19 and TRBJ2-2; 7 nucleotides align to TRBD2. V lost 6 bases and J lost 5; bases outside the gene matches: 6. Germline V gives CDR1 LNHDA, CDR2 SQIVND (reference sequence). The CDR3 spans 14 residues. CDR3 in DNA: TGTGCCAGTAGCCTAGCGGCTAGGACCGGGGAGCTGTTTTTT. Residues: CASSLAARTGELFF. Full variable domain (missing parts from reference TRBV19 and TRBJ2-2): DGGITQSPKYLFRKEGQNVTLSCEQNLNHDAMYWYRQDPGQGLRLIYYSQIVNDFQKGDIAEGYSVSREKKESFPLTVTSAQKNPTAFYLCASSLAARTGELFFGEGSRLTVL.

The chain uses TRBV27 and TRBJ1-4; a weak D match, TRBD1 (6 bases). Germline-derived CDR1 and CDR2 are MNHEY and SMNVEV (reference sequence). The CDR3 extends over 14 amino acids. V lost 6 bases, J lost 0 bases, and 8 bases lay in between. As DNA, the CDR3 is TGTGCCAGCAGAAGACAGGCAACTAATGAAAAACTGTTTTTT. Translating gives CASRRQATNEKLFF. The entire variable domain, with the rest obtained from reference TRBV27 and TRBJ1-4, is as follows: EAQVTQNPRYLITVTGKKLTVTCSQNMNHEYMSWYRQDPGLGLRQIYYSMNVEVTDKGDVPEGYKVSRKEKRNFPLILESPSPNQTSLYFCASRRQATNEKLFFGSGTQLSVL.

The count of this clone is one. The chain carries TRBV10-2 and TRBJ2-3, with TRBD2 matching over 9 bases. The CDR3 runs to 13 residues. The germline V gene has CDR1 WSHSY and CDR2 SAAADI. J was trimmed by 6 bases and V by 8 bases; bases with no gene match: 6. Here the CDR3 reads CASHLAGEDTQYF. The CDR3 nucleotides are TGCGCCAGCCACTTAGCGGGGGAGGATACGCAGTATTTT.

The chain employs TRBV7-2 and TRBJ1-1; no clear D gene. V was pared by 4 bases and J by 3 bases, with 12 bases between. From germline, CDR1 is SGHTA and CDR2 FQGNSA. This CDR3 has 14 amino acids. CDR3 bases: TGTGCCAGCAGCTCCGACTGGATTGACACTGAAGCTTTCTTT. Amino acids: CASSSDWIDTEAFF.

This clone was seen only a few times. The chain joins TRBV12-3 or TRBV12-4 to TRBJ1-2; 7 positions agree with TRBD1. This CDR3 has 13 residues. V shed 0 bases, J shed 8 bases, and the junction held 3 bases outside the gene matches. The CDR3 loop reads CASSLAEGAGYTF. In nucleotides, the CDR3 is TGTGCCAGCAGTTTAGCGGAGGGGGCCGGCTACACCTTC.

The rearrangement joins TRBV7-2 to TRBJ2-5; D is perhaps TRBD2 (7 bases). Per the germline V gene, CDR1 is SGHTA and CDR2 is FQGNSA. The CDR3 consists of 16 residues. Trimming left V 2 bases short and J 5 bases short, with 18 bases between. In DNA form, the CDR3 reads TGTGCCAGCAGCTTACCCCCCTACGGGGGGCCCGAGACCCAGTACTTC. Its translation: CASSLPPYGGPETQYF.

This chain's CDR3 is CASSLSSGGSSYNEQFF. The CDR3 nucleotides read TGCGCCAGCAGCTTGAGTTCGGGGGGCAGCTCCTACAATGAGCAGTTCTTC. The gene calls are TRBV5-1 and TRBJ2-1; D may be TRBD2 (7 bases). Germline CDR1 and CDR2: SGHRS and YFSETQ. The CDR3 contains 17 residues. V was cut by 1 base and J by 0 bases, with 14 bases left in between. Using reference TRBV5-1 and TRBJ2-1 for the parts outside the CDR3, the full variable domain is KAGVTQTPRYLIKTRGQQVTLSCSPISGHRSVSWYQQTPGQGLQFLFEYFSETQRNKGNFPGRFSGRQFSNSRSEMNVSTLELGDSALYLCASSLSSGGSSYNEQFFGPGTRLTVL.